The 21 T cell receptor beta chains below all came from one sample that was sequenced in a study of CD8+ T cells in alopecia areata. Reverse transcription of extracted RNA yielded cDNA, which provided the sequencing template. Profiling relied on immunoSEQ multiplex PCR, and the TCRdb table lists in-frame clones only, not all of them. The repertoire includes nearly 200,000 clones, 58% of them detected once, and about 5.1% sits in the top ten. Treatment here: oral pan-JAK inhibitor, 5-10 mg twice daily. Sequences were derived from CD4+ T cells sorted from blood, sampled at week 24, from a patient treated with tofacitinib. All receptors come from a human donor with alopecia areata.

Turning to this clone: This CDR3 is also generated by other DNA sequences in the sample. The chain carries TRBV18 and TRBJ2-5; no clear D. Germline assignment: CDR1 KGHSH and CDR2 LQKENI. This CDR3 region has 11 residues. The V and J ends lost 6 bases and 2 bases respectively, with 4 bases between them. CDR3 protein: CASSPQETQYF. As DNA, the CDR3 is TGTGCCAGCTCGCCTCAAGAGACCCAGTACTTC. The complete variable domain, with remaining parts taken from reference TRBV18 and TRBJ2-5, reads NAGVMQNPRHLVRRRGQEARLRCSPMKGHSHVYWYRQLPEEGLKFMVYLQKENIIDESGMPKERFSAEFPKEGPSILRIQQVVRGDSAAYFCASSPQETQYFGPGTRLLVL.

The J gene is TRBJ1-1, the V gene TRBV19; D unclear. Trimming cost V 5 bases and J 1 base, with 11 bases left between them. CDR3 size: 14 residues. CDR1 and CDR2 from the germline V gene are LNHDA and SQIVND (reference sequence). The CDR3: CASSAQSRNTEAFF. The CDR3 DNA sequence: TGTGCCAGTAGTGCCCAATCTCGGAACACTGAAGCTTTCTTT.

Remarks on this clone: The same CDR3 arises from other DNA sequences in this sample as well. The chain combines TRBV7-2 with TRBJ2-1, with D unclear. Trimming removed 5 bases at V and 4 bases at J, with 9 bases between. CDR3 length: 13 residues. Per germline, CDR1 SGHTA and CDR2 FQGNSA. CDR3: CASSPVGYNEQFF. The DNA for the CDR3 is TGTGCCAGCAGCCCCGTGGGGTACAATGAGCAGTTCTTC.

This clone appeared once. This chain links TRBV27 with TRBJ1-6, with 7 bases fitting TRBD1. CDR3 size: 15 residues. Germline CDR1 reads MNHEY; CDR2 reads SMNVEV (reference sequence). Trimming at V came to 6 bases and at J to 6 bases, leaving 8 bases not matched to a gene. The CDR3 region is CASSPWDSINSPLHF. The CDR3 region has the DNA TGTGCCAGCAGCCCCTGGGACAGTATTAATTCACCCCTCCACTTT.

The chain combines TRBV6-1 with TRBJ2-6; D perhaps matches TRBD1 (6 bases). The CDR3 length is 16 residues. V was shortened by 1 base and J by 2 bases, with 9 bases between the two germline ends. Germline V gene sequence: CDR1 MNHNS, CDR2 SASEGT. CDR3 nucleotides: TGTGCCAGCAGTGAAGTACAGGGTACTGGGGCCAACGTCCTGACTTTC. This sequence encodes CASSEVQGTGANVLTF.

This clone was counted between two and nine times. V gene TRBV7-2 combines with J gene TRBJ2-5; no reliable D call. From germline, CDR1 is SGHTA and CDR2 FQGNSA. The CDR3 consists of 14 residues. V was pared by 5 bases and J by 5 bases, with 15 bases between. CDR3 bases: TGTGCCAGCAGCCCAACCCCCACGCGGGAGACCCAGTACTTC. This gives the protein CASSPTPTRETQYF.

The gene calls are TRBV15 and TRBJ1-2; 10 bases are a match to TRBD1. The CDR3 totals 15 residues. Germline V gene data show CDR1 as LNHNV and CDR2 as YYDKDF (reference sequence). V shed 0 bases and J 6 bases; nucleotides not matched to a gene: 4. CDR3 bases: TGTGCCACCAGCAGAGACCCGACAGGGGGCCATGGCTACACCTTC. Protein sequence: CATSRDPTGGHGYTF.

The CDR3 DNA sequence: TGTGCCAGCAGCCCGAGACTAGCGGGGGGAGAGACCCAGTACTTC. This sequence encodes CASSPRLAGGETQYF. The V gene is TRBV5-4, the J gene TRBJ2-5, with 13 bases lining up with TRBD2. This CDR3 has 15 residues. V dropped 4 bases and J dropped 4; count of bases not matched to a gene: 4. The germline V gene has CDR1 SGHNT and CDR2 YYREEE (reference sequence).

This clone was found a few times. The CDR3 DNA reads as TGTGCCAGCAGTGAACAAAGCCAGGTTGGGGAGACCCAGTACTTC. It encodes CASSEQSQVGETQYF. The genes are TRBV2 and TRBJ2-5; D is unclear. Germline V lookup: CDR1 SNHLY, CDR2 FYNNEI. The CDR3 spans 15 residues. V was pared by 2 bases and J by 5 bases, with 15 bases between.

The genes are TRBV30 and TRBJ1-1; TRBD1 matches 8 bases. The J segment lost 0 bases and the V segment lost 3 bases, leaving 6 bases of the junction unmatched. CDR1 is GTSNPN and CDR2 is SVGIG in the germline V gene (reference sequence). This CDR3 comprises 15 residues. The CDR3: CAWRPPGQVNTEAFF. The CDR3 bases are TGTGCCTGGAGGCCGCCGGGACAGGTGAACACTGAAGCTTTCTTT.

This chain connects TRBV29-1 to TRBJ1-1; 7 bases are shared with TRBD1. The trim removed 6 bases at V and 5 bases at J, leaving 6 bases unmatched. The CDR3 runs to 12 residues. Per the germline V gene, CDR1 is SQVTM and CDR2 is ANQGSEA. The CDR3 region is CSVRQGPTEAFF. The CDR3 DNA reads TGCAGCGTCAGACAGGGTCCAACTGAAGCTTTCTTT.

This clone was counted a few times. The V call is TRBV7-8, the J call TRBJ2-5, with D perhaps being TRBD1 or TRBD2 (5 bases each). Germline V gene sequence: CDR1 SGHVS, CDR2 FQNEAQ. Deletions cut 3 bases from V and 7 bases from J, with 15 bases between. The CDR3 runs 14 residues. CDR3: CASSFSRGEGTQYF. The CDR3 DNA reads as TGTGCCAGCAGCTTTTCTAGGGGTGAGGGGACCCAGTACTTC.

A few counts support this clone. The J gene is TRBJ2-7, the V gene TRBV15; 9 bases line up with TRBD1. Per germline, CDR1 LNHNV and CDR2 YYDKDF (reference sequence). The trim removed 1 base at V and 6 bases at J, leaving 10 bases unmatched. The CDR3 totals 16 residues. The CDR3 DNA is TGTGCCACCAGCAGAGTATATCCGGGACAGGGAAGCGAGCAGTACTTC. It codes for CATSRVYPGQGSEQYF.

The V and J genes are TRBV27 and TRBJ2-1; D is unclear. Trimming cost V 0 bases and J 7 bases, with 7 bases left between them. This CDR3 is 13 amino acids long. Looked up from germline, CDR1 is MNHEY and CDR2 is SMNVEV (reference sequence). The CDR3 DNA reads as TGTGCCAGCAGTTTATCTTATGAGAATGAGCAGTTCTTC. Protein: CASSLSYENEQFF.

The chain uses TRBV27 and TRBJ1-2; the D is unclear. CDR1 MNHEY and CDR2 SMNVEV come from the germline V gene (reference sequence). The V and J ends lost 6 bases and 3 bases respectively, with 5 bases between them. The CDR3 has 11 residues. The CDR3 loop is CASRDDYGYTF. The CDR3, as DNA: TGTGCCAGCAGGGATGACTATGGCTACACCTTC.

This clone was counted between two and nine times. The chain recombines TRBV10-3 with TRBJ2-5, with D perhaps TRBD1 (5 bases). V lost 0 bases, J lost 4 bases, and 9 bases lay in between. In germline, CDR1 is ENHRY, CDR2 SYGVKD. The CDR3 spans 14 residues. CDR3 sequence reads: CAISESQGTETQYF. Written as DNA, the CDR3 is TGTGCCATCAGTGAGTCGCAGGGTACAGAGACCCAGTACTTC.

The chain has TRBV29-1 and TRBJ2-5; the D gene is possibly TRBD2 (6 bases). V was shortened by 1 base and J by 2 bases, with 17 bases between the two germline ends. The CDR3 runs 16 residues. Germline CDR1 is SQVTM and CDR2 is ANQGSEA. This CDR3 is CSVEGGGGGAQETQYF. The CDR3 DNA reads TGCAGCGTTGAAGGGGGCGGCGGAGGGGCTCAAGAGACCCAGTACTTC.

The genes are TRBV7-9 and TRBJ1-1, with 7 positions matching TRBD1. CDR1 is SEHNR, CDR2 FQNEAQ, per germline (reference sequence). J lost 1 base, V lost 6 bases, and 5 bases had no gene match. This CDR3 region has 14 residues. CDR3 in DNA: TGTGCCAGCAGTCTAGGGGGCCAGAACACTGAAGCTTTCTTT. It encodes CASSLGGQNTEAFF.

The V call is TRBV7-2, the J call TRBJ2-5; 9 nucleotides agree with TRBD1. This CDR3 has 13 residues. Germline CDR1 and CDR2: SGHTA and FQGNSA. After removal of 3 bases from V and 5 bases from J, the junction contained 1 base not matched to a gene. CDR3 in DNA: TGTGCCAGCAGCTTCGGACAGGGGGAGACCCAGTACTTC. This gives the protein CASSFGQGETQYF.

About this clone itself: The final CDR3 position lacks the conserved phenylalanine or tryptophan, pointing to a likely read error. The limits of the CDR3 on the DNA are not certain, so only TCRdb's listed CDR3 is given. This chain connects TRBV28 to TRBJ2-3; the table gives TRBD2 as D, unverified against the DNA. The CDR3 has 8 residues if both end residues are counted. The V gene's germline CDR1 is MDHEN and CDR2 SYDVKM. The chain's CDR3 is CARNRTAK.

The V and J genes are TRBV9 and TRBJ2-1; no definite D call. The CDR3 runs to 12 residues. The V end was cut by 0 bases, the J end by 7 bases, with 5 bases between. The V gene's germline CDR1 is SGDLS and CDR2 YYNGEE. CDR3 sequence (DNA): TGTGCCAGCAGCGTAGGAGATAATGAGCAGTTCTTC. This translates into CASSVGDNEQFF.